This is a list of T cell receptor beta chains from one sample in a study of blood T cells in healthy people across ages. TCRdb re-called the 5' RACE reads through MiXCR, storing one row per CDR3 protein. The sample contains 380,000 or so distinct CDR3 sequences, about 49% of which appear only once. The sequenced sample was blood. The origin of the receptors is a man aged 55 to 70 in good health. Each CDR3 is given with its conserved first and last residue. D genes are given only for firm matches. Expanded clones are given a class, and other clones once, few, many or no size at all.

D gene	clone size	J gene	V gene	CDR3 protein	CDR3 DNA
NA	NA	TRBJ2-7	TRBV7-2	CASSQTVPYEQYF	TGTGCCAGCAGCCAGACAGTTCCCTACGAGCAGTACTTC
NA	NA	TRBJ1-2	TRBV6-5	CASSYSKAGSGYTF	TGTGCCAGCAGTTACTCGAAGGCAGGCAGTGGCTACACCTTC
TRBD2	NA	TRBJ2-3	TRBV10-2	CASFPGEAGVGTDTQYF	TGCGCCAGCTTTCCCGGGGAAGCGGGGGTGGGCACAGATACGCAGTATTTT
TRBD1	few	TRBJ2-7	TRBV6-2/TRBV6-3	CASSYPTGDGEQYF	TGTGCCAGCAGTTACCCGACAGGGGACGGCGAGCAGTACTTC
NA	NA	TRBJ1-2	TRBV6-1	CASSEGLYYGYTF	TGTGCCAGCAGTGAGGGACTATACTATGGCTACACCTTC
NA	NA	TRBJ2-1	TRBV2	CASSQGTRHNEQFF	TGTGCCAGCAGTCAGGGGACCCGTCACAATGAGCAGTTCTTC
NA	once	TRBJ2-7	TRBV27	CANRPQSPLGEQYF	TGTGCCAACAGGCCTCAGTCACCCTTGGGTGAGCAGTACTTC
TRBD1	NA	TRBJ2-1	TRBV14	CASSPYRGNSYNEQFF	TGTGCCAGCAGTCCTTACAGGGGGAACTCCTACAATGAGCAGTTCTTC
NA	NA	TRBJ2-3	TRBV11-2	CASGIGGVRDAQYF	TGTGCCAGCGGAATCGGGGGAGTACGGGATGCGCAGTATTTT
NA	NA	TRBJ2-7	TRBV15	CATSRRPAGLAGGEQYF	TGTGCCACCAGCAGACGCCCCGCGGGACTCGCCGGAGGTGAGCAGTACTTC
NA	NA	TRBJ2-7	TRBV28	CASSAPGYPYEQYF	TGTGCCAGCAGTGCTCCCGGGTACCCCTACGAGCAGTACTTC
NA	NA	TRBJ2-7	TRBV7-2	CASSSGPSTYEQYF	TGTGCCAGCAGCTCCGGACCCAGCACCTACGAGCAGTACTTC
NA	NA	TRBJ2-7	TRBV7-2	CASSLVGGSYNEQYF	TGTGCCAGCAGCTTAGTCGGGGGCTCCTACAATGAGCAGTACTTC
NA	NA	TRBJ1-1	TRBV29-1	CSATPQGNTEAFF	TGCAGCGCCACCCCTCAGGGGAACACCGAAGCTTTCTTT
NA	NA	TRBJ1-1	TRBV12-5	CASGPRGGGTEAFF	TGTGCTAGTGGTCCCCGGGGAGGGGGCACTGAAGCTTTCTTT
NA	NA	TRBJ2-1	TRBV28	CASSGSGAAKYNEQFF	TGTGCCAGCAGTGGCTCAGGGGCCGCGAAGTACAATGAGCAGTTCTTC
NA	many	TRBJ2-7	TRBV7-2	CASSLFGGTTYEQYF	TGTGCCAGCAGCTTATTCGGCGGAACAACCTACGAGCAGTACTTC
NA	many	TRBJ2-5	TRBV4-2	CASNRAGGEETQYF	TGTGCCAGCAACAGGGCAGGGGGGGAAGAGACCCAGTACTTC
NA	few	TRBJ2-1	TRBV20-1	CSARRYGSNEQFF	TGCAGTGCTAGAAGGTACGGGAGCAATGAGCAGTTCTTC
NA	NA	TRBJ2-1	TRBV5-1	CASAGSSHNEQFF	TGCGCCAGTGCGGGAAGCTCCCACAATGAGCAGTTCTTC
NA	NA	TRBJ2-7	TRBV7-2	CASSLVPGSYEQYF	TGTGCCAGCAGCTTAGTGCCGGGGAGCTACGAGCAGTACTTC
NA	NA	TRBJ2-1	TRBV4-3	CASSHERSYNEQFF	TGCGCCAGCAGCCATGAGCGGAGCTACAATGAGCAGTTCTTC
NA	few	TRBJ2-7	TRBV7-2	CASSSAGSRSYEQYF	TGTGCCAGCAGCTCCGCTGGGAGTCGATCCTACGAGCAGTACTTC
NA	NA	TRBJ2-2	TRBV20-1	CSARDLAGMGNTGELFF	TGCAGTGCTAGAGATCTCGCAGGCATGGGAAACACCGGGGAGCTGTTTTTT
TRBD2	few	TRBJ2-3	TRBV5-1	CASSSGTRSDTQYF	TGCGCCAGCAGCTCGGGGACTAGGTCAGATACGCAGTATTTT
NA	NA	TRBJ2-5	TRBV27	CASSFGGPQQETQYF	TGTGCCAGCAGTTTCGGGGGCCCCCAACAAGAGACCCAGTACTTC
NA	NA	TRBJ2-1	TRBV12-3/TRBV12-4	CASTKAGLYNEQFF	TGTGCCAGCACCAAAGCGGGCCTCTACAATGAGCAGTTCTTC
TRBD2	NA	TRBJ2-1	TRBV7-9	CASSFPLAGEGAGNEQFF	TGTGCCAGCAGCTTCCCTCTAGCGGGAGAAGGGGCGGGCAATGAGCAGTTCTTC
TRBD2	once	TRBJ2-3	TRBV12-3/TRBV12-4	CASSRPGTSPDTQYF	TGTGCCAGCAGTCGTCCCGGGACTAGTCCAGATACGCAGTATTTT
NA	NA	TRBJ1-5	TRBV9	CASSEGGLNQPQHF	TGTGCCAGCAGCGAGGGGGGCCTCAATCAGCCCCAGCATTTT
NA	NA	TRBJ2-3	TRBV2	CASSESDSRYAYF	TGTGCCAGCAGTGAATCGGACAGCAGATACGCGTATTTT
NA	NA	TRBJ2-1	TRBV7-3	CASSPKGRSYEQFF	TGTGCCAGCAGCCCCAAGGGCCGGTCCTATGAGCAGTTCTTC
TRBD1	few	TRBJ1-2	TRBV12-3/TRBV12-4	CASKMTGAANYGYTF	TGTGCCAGCAAAATGACAGGGGCGGCTAACTATGGCTACACCTTC
NA	NA	TRBJ1-5	TRBV7-2	CASSLALTTGQPQHF	TGTGCCAGCAGCTTAGCGTTGACCACCGGTCAGCCCCAGCATTTT
TRBD2	NA	TRBJ2-1	TRBV7-2	CASSRYDSSGSRDEQFF	TGTGCCAGCAGCCGATATGATTCTAGCGGGAGCCGCGATGAGCAGTTCTTC
NA	NA	TRBJ2-5	TRBV4-3	CASSRGIMETQYF	TGCGCCAGCAGCCGGGGAATTATGGAGACCCAGTACTTC
TRBD1	many	TRBJ1-2	TRBV13	CASRRQGRDNYGYTF	TGTGCCAGCAGACGACAGGGGAGAGATAACTATGGCTACACCTTC
NA	few	TRBJ2-1	TRBV7-8	CASSSAASPNSYNEQFF	TGTGCCAGCAGCTCAGCGGCCAGCCCGAACTCCTACAATGAGCAGTTCTTC
NA	NA	TRBJ2-2	TRBV6-6	CASGQYLSNTGELFF	TGTGCCAGCGGGCAATATCTTTCGAACACCGGGGAGCTGTTTTTT
TRBD2	NA	TRBJ2-1	TRBV11-2	CASSLSLGLAGGLEGCEQFF	TGTGCCAGCAGCCTGAGTCTGGGACTAGCGGGAGGGCTTGAGGGATGTGAGCAGTTCTTC
TRBD2	many	TRBJ2-1	TRBV20-1	CSARVPLAGVTYNEQFF	TGCAGTGCTAGAGTTCCCCTAGCGGGAGTCACCTACAATGAGCAGTTCTTC
TRBD2	many	TRBJ2-7	TRBV20-1	CSAPGTSTYEQYF	TGCAGTGCCCCCGGGACTAGCACCTACGAGCAGTACTTC
NA	few	TRBJ2-6	TRBV10-3	CAILGGGLGANVLTF	TGTGCGATCCTGGGCGGGGGCTTGGGGGCCAACGTCCTGACTTTC
NA	NA	TRBJ2-1	TRBV6-1	CASTEYNEQFF	TGTGCCAGCACAGAATACAATGAGCAGTTCTTC
TRBD2	NA	TRBJ2-1	TRBV4-3	CASSQRLAGGPETQFF	TGCGCCAGCAGCCAAAGACTAGCGGGAGGGCCAGAGACCCAGTTCTTC
NA	NA	TRBJ1-1	TRBV27	CASRRSWDRAFF	TGTGCCAGCAGGCGCTCGTGGGATAGGGCTTTCTTT
NA	NA	TRBJ1-2	TRBV7-2	CASSVDSYGYTF	TGTGCCAGCAGCGTTGACAGCTATGGCTACACCTTC
TRBD1	NA	TRBJ2-7	TRBV6-6	CASSRPGQGLLGEQYF	TGTGCCAGCAGCCGACCGGGACAGGGGCTCTTGGGGGAGCAGTACTTC
TRBD2	once	TRBJ2-3	TRBV4-2	CASSQDLGLAGRRSADTQYF	TGTGCCAGCAGCCAAGATTTGGGACTAGCGGGACGCCGTAGCGCAGATACGCAGTATTTT
NA	NA	TRBJ2-5	TRBV29-1	CSVPTGAGGGTQYF	TGCAGCGTTCCTACGGGGGCGGGCGGTGGGACCCAGTACTTC
NA	few	TRBJ2-4	TRBV30	CAWSPLSGGVGKEQYF	TGTGCCTGGAGTCCCCTTTCAGGGGGGGTAGGTAAGGAGCAGTACTTC
NA	NA	TRBJ1-2	TRBV7-2	CASSLNGGNYYGYTF	TGTGCCAGCAGCTTAAATGGGGGGAATTACTATGGCTACACCTTC
TRBD1	NA	TRBJ1-2	TRBV5-1	CASSPEGTGKGYTF	TGCGCCAGCAGCCCGGAAGGGACAGGGAAAGGCTACACCTTC
NA	few	TRBJ2-5	TRBV29-1	CSVERAPKETQYF	TGCAGCGTTGAAAGAGCCCCGAAAGAGACCCAGTACTTC